This TCR beta chain was profiled in a study of response to subunit inactivated influenza vaccine. Study findings and constraints: It was the authors' suggestion that each seasonal influenza vaccination recruits few new T cells.

TCRdb independently ran MiXCR on the RT-PCR reads; one entry per CDR3 protein. Of 170,000 or so distinct CDR3 sequences in the sample, approximately 12% were seen once. There are 16 residues in the CDR3. V gave up 5 bases and J gave up 6 bases; unmatched junction bases: 15. Germline loops: CDR1 SEHNR, CDR2 FQNEAQ (reference sequence). In the case of this clonotype: Its target is not known.

Sequencing was performed on CD8+ T cells sorted from PBMCs, taken less than 30 months after vaccination. This TCR was recovered from a man aged 45-69 years who received an inactivated influenza vaccine. The chain is built from TRBV7-9 and TRBJ2-7; TRBD1 matches 8 bases. CDR3 nucleotides: TGTGCCAGCAGCATAGTGGGGGGACAGGTTGGAGTCGAGCAGTACTTC. Protein sequence: CASSIVGGQVGVEQYF.